Included here is one T cell receptor (beta chain) sequence, with context. Its cognate antigen is unknown. The read gets to within 3 residues of the CDR3 end, and the germline J gene fills in the rest. The data originate from a study of T cells in women clearing cervical HPV infection. Study at large: HLA type stays a possible confounder, typing being limited.

Trimming shortened V by 6 bases and J by 3 bases, and 11 bases separated the two germline ends. Germline V CDR1 and CDR2: DFQATT, SNEGSKA (reference sequence). The CDR3 extends over 13 amino acids. Study-wide points: CIN3+ cases had significantly higher TCR richness than controls; evenness did not differ. Timing of associations relative to infection is unclear; T-cell subsets were not isolated.

immunoSEQ multiplex PCR used an average of 1200 ng genomic DNA. The assay was immunoSEQ multiplex PCR, and TCRdb's table has in-frame clones only and misses some. This table holds just under 35,000 clones. Sequenced sample: blood buffy coat. The sequence derives from a woman between 18 and 70 years old with a cervical HPV16 infection that either progressed to CIN3+ or cleared (not recorded which). V and J are TRBV20-1 and TRBJ2-2; TRBD1 might be the D (6 bases). The part of the CDR3 DNA that was read is TGCAGTGCGAGGGACACATACACCGGGGAG. Translation gives CSARDTYTGE. The CDR3 in its entirety is CSARDTYTGELFF.